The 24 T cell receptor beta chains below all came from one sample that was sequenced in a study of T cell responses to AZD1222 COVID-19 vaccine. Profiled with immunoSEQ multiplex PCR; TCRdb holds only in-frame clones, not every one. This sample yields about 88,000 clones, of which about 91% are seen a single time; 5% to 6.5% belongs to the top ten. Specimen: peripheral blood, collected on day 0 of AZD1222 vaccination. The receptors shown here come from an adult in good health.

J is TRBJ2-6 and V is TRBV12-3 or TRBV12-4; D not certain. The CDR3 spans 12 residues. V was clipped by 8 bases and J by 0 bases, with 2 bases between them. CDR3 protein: CASHSGANVLTF. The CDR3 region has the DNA TGTGCCAGCCACTCTGGGGCCAACGTCCTGACTTTC.

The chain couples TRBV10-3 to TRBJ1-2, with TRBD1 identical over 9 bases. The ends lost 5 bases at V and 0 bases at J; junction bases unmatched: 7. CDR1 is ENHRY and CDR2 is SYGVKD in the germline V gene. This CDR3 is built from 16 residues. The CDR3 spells CAISSGTGTANYGYTF. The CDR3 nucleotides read TGTGCCATCAGTTCCGGGACAGGGACAGCTAACTATGGCTACACCTTC.

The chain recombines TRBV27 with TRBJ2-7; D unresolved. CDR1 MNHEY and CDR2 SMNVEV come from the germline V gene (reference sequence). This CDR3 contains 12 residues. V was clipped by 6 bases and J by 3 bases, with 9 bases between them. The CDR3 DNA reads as TGTGCCAGCAGACAAACTAACTACGAGCAGTACTTC. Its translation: CASRQTNYEQYF.

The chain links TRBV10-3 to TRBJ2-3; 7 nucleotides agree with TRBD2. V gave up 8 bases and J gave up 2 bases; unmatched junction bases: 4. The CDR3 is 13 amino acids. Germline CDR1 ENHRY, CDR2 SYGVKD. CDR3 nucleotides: TGTGCCATCCAGGGAGGGTACACAGATACGCAGTATTTT. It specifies CAIQGGYTDTQYF.

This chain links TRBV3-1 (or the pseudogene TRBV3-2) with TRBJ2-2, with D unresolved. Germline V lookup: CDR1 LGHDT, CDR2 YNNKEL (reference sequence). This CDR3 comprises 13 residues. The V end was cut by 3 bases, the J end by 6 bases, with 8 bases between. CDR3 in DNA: TGTGCCAGCAGCCACCTCGTCCCCGGGGAGCTGTTTTTT. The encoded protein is CASSHLVPGELFF.

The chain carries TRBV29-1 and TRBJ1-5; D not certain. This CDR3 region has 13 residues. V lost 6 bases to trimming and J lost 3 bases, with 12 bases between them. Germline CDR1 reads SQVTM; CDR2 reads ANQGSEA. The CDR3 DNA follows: TGCAGCGTGGCGACACAGCCCAATCAGCCCCAGCATTTT. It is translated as CSVATQPNQPQHF.

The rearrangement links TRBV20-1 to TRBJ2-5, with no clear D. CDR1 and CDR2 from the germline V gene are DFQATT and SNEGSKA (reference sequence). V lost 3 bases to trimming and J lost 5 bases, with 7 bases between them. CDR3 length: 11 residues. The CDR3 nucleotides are TGCAGTGCTAGTAGGGCGGAGACCCAGTACTTC. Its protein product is CSASRAETQYF.

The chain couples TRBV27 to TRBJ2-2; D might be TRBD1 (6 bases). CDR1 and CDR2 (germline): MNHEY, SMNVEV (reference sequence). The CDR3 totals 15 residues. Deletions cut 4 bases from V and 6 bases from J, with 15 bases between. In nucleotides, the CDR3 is TGTGCCAGCAGTTCTAGACAGGATTTCTCCGGGGAGCTGTTTTTT. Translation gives CASSSRQDFSGELFF.

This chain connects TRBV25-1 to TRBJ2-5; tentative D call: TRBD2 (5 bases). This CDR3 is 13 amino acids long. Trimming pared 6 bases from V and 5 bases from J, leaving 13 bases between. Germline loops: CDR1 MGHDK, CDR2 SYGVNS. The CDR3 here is CASSPRGGETQYF. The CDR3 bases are TGTGCCAGCAGCCCCCGGGGTGGGGAGACCCAGTACTTC.

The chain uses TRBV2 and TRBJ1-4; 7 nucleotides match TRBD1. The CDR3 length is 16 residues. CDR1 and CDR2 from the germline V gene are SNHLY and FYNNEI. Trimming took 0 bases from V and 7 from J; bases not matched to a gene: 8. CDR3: CASSEALQGGGEKLFF. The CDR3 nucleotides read TGTGCCAGCAGTGAAGCGCTTCAAGGGGGCGGTGAAAAACTGTTTTTT.

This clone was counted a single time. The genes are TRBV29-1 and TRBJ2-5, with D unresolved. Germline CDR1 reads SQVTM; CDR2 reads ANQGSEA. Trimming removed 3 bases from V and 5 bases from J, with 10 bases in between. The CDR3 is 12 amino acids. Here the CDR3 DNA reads TGCAGCGTTGAGTACTACGGGGAGACCCAGTACTTC. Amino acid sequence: CSVEYYGETQYF.

The CDR3 sequence is CASRSTSLNTGELFF. The CDR3 nucleotides read TGCGCCAGCAGATCGACTAGCTTGAACACCGGGGAGCTGTTTTTT. The chain joins TRBV5-1 to TRBJ2-2; 7 bases line up with TRBD2. The trim removed 5 bases at V and 1 base at J, leaving 5 bases unmatched. The CDR3 extends over 15 amino acids. Germline CDR1 reads SGHRS; CDR2 reads YFSETQ. The full variable domain, rest sourced from reference TRBV5-1 and TRBJ2-2, is KAGVTQTPRYLIKTRGQQVTLSCSPISGHRSVSWYQQTPGQGLQFLFEYFSETQRNKGNFPGRFSGRQFSNSRSEMNVSTLELGDSALYLCASRSTSLNTGELFFGEGSRLTVL.

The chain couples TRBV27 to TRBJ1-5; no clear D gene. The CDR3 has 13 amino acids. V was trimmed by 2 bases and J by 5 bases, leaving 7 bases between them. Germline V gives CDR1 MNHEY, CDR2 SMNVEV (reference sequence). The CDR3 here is CASSLKDHQPQHF. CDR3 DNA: TGTGCCAGCAGTTTAAAGGATCATCAGCCCCAGCATTTT.

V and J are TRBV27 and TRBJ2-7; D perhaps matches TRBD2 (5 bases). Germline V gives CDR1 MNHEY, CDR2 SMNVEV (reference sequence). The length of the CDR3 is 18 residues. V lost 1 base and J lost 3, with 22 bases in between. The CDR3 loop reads CASSLFGTGGLALYEQYF. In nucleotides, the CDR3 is TGTGCCAGCAGTTTATTTGGTACTGGCGGGTTAGCCCTCTACGAGCAGTACTTC.

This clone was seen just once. CDR3: CASSQDPGTNSPLHF. CDR3 in DNA: TGTGCCAGCAGCCAAGATCCCGGGACTAATTCACCCCTCCACTTT. This chain connects TRBV3-1 (or the pseudogene TRBV3-2) to TRBJ1-6; tentative D call: TRBD1 (5 bases). CDR1 and CDR2 from the germline V gene are LGHDT and YNNKEL (reference sequence). The germline V and J ends were trimmed by 0 bases and 6 bases, with 9 bases remaining between them. The CDR3 loop spans 15 amino acids.

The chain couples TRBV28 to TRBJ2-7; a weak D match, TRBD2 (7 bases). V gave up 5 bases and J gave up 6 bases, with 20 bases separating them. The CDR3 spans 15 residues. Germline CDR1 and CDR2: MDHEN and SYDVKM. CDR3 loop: CASSPHTGRGPEQYF. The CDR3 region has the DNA TGTGCCAGCAGTCCACATACAGGGAGGGGTCCCGAGCAGTACTTC.

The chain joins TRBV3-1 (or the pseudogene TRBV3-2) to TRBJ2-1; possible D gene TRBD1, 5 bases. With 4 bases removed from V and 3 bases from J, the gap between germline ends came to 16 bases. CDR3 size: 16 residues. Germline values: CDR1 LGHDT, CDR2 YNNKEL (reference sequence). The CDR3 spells CASSPTADNFYNEQFF. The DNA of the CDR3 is TGTGCCAGCAGCCCGACAGCCGACAATTTCTACAATGAGCAGTTCTTC.

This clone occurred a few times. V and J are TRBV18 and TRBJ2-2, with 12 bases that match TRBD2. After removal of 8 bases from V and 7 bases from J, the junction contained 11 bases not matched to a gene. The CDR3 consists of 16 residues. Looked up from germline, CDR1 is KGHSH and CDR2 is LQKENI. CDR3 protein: CASRTGTSGPIGELFF. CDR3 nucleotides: TGTGCCAGCCGTACCGGGACTAGCGGGCCTATCGGGGAGCTGTTTTTT.

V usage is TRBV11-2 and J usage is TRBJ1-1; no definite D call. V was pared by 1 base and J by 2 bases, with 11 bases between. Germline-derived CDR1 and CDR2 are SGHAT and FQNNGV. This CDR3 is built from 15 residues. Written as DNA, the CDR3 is TGTGCCAGCAGCTTAGGTAGTATCTCCAACACTGAAGCTTTCTTT. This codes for CASSLGSISNTEAFF.

This CDR3 is CASSSGGRETQYF. CDR3 in DNA: TGTGCCAGCAGCTCAGGGGGCAGGGAGACCCAGTACTTC. This rearrangement joins TRBV27 to TRBJ2-5; TRBD1 agrees at 8 bases. With 6 bases clipped from V and 5 bases from J, the junction kept 5 bases outside the gene matches. The CDR3 spans 13 residues. CDR1 and CDR2 from the germline V gene are MNHEY and SMNVEV (reference sequence).

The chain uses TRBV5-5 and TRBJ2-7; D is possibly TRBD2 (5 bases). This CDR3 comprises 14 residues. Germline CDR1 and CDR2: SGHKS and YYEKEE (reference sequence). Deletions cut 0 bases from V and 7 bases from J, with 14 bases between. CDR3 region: CASSLGASHGEQYF. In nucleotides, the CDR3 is TGTGCCAGCAGCTTGGGGGCTAGCCATGGAGAGCAGTACTTC.

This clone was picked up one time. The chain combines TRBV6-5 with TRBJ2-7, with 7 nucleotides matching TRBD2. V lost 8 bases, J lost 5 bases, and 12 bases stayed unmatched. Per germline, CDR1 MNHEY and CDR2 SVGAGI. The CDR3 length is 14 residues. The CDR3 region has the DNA TGTGCCAGCGGCCCTGGGGGAGGGGAAGACGAGCAGTACTTC. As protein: CASGPGGGEDEQYF.

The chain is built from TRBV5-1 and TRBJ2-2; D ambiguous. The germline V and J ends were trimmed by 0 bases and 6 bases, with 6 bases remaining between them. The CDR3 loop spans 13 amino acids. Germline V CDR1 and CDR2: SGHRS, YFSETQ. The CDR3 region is CASSLGPAGELFF. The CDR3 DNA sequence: TGCGCCAGCAGCTTGGGGCCCGCCGGGGAGCTGTTTTTT.

The CDR3 loop reads CASSLDRYEQYF. Here the CDR3 DNA reads TGCGCCAGCTCCCTAGACAGGTACGAGCAGTACTTC. The chain combines TRBV10-2 with TRBJ2-7; D might be TRBD1 (6 bases). Trimming removed 8 bases at V and 4 bases at J, with 12 bases between. The CDR3 spans 12 residues. In germline, CDR1 is WSHSY, CDR2 SAAADI.